The 10 T cell receptor beta chains presented below share a single source sample, sequenced in a study of early T cells in non-severe SARS-CoV-2 infection. TCRdb re-analysed the 5' RACE reads in MiXCR, keeping a single row per CDR3 protein. The table includes about 76,000 distinct CDR3 sequences, roughly 10% detected once. Sequencing was carried out using whole blood. These receptors came from an adult who was a healthcare worker with PCR-confirmed SARS-CoV-2 infection or an uninfected control (not recorded which).

There are a few counts of this clonotype. The chain carries TRBV6-5 and TRBJ2-7; TRBD1 matches 8 bases. CDR1 is MNHEY, CDR2 SVGAGI, per germline. The CDR3 contains 14 residues. Trimming took 6 bases from V and 4 from J; bases not matched to a gene: 8. The CDR3: CASRRDRTRYEQYF. The CDR3, as DNA: TGTGCCAGCAGGCGGGACAGGACAAGATACGAGCAGTACTTC.

This clonotype came up many times. The gene calls are TRBV6-1 and TRBJ2-7, with TRBD2 matching 9 bases. The CDR3 contains 17 residues. Germline CDR1 is MNHNS and CDR2 is SASEGT. Unmatched junction bases numbered 14, after V lost 1 base and J lost 7 bases. CDR3 nucleotides: TGTGCCAGCAGTGAAGAGATGGCGAGCGGGGGGAAGTTTGAGCAGTACTTC. It codes for CASSEEMASGGKFEQYF.

The sample holds many counts of this clonotype. The rearrangement uses TRBV11-2 and TRBJ2-5; 9 nucleotides line up with TRBD2. The germline gives CDR1 SGHAT, CDR2 FQNNGV. V lost 1 base to trimming and J lost 2 bases; unmatched junction nucleotides: 2. The CDR3 covers 15 residues. CDR3 nucleotide sequence: TGTGCCAGCAGCTTAGGGCTAGCGGGGCAAGAGACCCAGTACTTC. Translation: CASSLGLAGQETQYF.

V is TRBV12-3 or TRBV12-4 and J is TRBJ1-5; a possible D gene is TRBD1 (5 bases). Trimming cost V 4 bases and J 3 bases, with 7 bases left between them. The CDR3 spans 13 residues. The CDR3 DNA follows: TGTGCCAGCAGTTGGGGGGACAATCAGCCCCAGCATTTT. This encodes CASSWGDNQPQHF.

The gene calls are TRBV12-5 and TRBJ2-3; D remains unclear. V gave up 7 bases and J gave up 0 bases, with 17 bases separating them. Germline V gene lookup returns CDR1 LGHNT and CDR2 FRNRAP. The CDR3 is made up of 16 amino acids. The CDR3 coding sequence is TGTGCTAGTGCCCTTTCAAAATCTTCTAGCACAGATACGCAGTATTTT. It codes for CASALSKSSSTDTQYF. Full variable domain (rest looked up from reference TRBV12-5 and TRBJ2-3): DARVTQTPRHKVTEMGQEVTMRCQPILGHNTVFWYRQTMMQGLELLAYFRNRAPLDDSGMPKDRFSAEMPDATLATLKIQPSEPRDSAVYFCASALSKSSSTDTQYFGPGTRLTVL.

Ten or more counts support this clonotype. The chain employs TRBV30 and TRBJ2-1; TRBD2 agrees at 11 bases. The CDR3 is 15 amino acids. V shed 0 bases, J shed 8 bases, and the junction held 6 bases outside the gene matches. Germline values: CDR1 GTSNPN, CDR2 SVGIG (reference sequence). The CDR3 DNA reads TGTGCCTGGAGTGTACTAGCGGGGGTTCTAGATGAGCAGTTCTTC. Encoded protein: CAWSVLAGVLDEQFF.

In its sample, this clonotype was seen a few times. The rearrangement links TRBV18 to TRBJ2-7; no clear D. The CDR3 is 14 residues long. V lost 1 base and J 2 bases, leaving 9 bases between the germline ends. Germline assignment: CDR1 KGHSH and CDR2 LQKENI. CDR3 DNA: TGTGCCAGCTCACCACGAACAGTTCCCTACGAGCAGTACTTC. It yields the protein CASSPRTVPYEQYF.

This clonotype appeared many times. The rearrangement joins TRBV12-3 or TRBV12-4 to TRBJ2-5; the D gene is possibly TRBD2 (6 bases). V lost 5 bases and J 4 bases, leaving 11 bases between the germline ends. The CDR3 sequence is 13 residues long. DNA for the CDR3: TGTGCCAGCAGTCCCGGGGACTTAGAGACCCAGTACTTC. Translation: CASSPGDLETQYF.

This clonotype was recorded many times. This chain links TRBV7-9 with TRBJ2-4; 7 nucleotides agree with TRBD1. Germline loops: CDR1 SEHNR, CDR2 FQNEAQ (reference sequence). The V segment lost 4 bases and the J segment 0 bases; nucleotides outside the gene matches: 6. This CDR3 has 16 amino acids. CDR3 nucleotide sequence: TGTGCCAGCAGCTCGACAGGGTTCAAAGCCAAAAACATTCAGTACTTC. As protein: CASSSTGFKAKNIQYF. Supplemented by reference TRBV7-9 and TRBJ2-4, the full variable domain reads DTGVSQNPRHKITKRGQNVTFRCDPISEHNRLYWYRQTLGQGPEFLTYFQNEAQLEKSRLLSDRFSAERPKGSFSTLEIQRTEQGDSAMYLCASSSTGFKAKNIQYFGAGTRLSVL.

In this sample, this clonotype turned up a few times. The rearrangement joins TRBV7-2 to TRBJ1-1; tentative D call: TRBD1 (6 bases). The germline V and J ends were trimmed by 5 bases and 2 bases, with 18 bases remaining between them. This CDR3 spans 16 amino acids. The germline CDR1 and CDR2 sequences are SGHTA and FQGNSA. In nucleotides, the CDR3 is TGTGCCAGCAGCCGCAAGTCCGGGACACACAACACTGAAGCTTTCTTT. It codes for CASSRKSGTHNTEAFF.